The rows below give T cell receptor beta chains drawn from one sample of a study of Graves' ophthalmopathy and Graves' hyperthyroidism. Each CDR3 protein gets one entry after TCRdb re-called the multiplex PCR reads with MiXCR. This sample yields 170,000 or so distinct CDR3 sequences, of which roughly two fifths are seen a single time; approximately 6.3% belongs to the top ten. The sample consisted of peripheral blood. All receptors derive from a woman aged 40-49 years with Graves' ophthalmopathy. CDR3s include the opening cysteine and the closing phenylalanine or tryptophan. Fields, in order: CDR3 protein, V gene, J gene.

CASSRADSSYEQYF,TRBV6-2/TRBV6-3,TRBJ2-7
CASNHSTGNTEAFF,TRBV3-1,TRBJ1-1
CASSVEEVSYEQYF,TRBV9,TRBJ2-7
CATSPIAGETQYF,TRBV15,TRBJ2-5
CASSRGGYTEAFF,TRBV7-2,TRBJ1-1
CASSYGGRNTEAFF,TRBV6-5,TRBJ1-1
CASSFRDGTYGYTF,TRBV5-1,TRBJ1-2
CASSFGGGQSEAFF,TRBV7-9,TRBJ1-1
CASSLAAGGEYEQYF,TRBV28,TRBJ2-7
CSVDGSGAGETQYF,TRBV29-1,TRBJ2-5
CSASGLAGSSEYEQYF,TRBV20-1,TRBJ2-7
CASSLSGQGWTEAFF,TRBV5-8,TRBJ1-1
CASSQGSSYRGGYEQYF,TRBV3-1,TRBJ2-7
CATSYASTEAFF,TRBV15,TRBJ1-1
CASSPSRGPALREQYF,TRBV7-9,TRBJ2-7
CASSIAAGRNSPLHF,TRBV19,TRBJ1-6
CASRLTEISNQPQHF,TRBV6-5,TRBJ1-5
CASSKGGETGTEAFF,TRBV7-8,TRBJ1-1
CASSFRVVEKLFF,TRBV12-3/TRBV12-4,TRBJ1-4
CAITTGVDSPLHF,TRBV6-1,TRBJ1-6